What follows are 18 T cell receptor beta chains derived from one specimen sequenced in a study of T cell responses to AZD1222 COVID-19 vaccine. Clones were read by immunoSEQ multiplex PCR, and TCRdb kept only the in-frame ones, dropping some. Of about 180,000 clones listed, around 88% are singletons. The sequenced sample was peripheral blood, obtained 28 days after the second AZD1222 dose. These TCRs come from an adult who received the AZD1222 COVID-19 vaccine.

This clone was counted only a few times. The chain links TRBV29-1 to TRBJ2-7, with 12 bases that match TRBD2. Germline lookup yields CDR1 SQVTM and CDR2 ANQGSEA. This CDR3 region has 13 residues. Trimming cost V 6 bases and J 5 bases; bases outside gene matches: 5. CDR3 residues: CSVATSGGHEQYF. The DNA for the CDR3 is TGCAGCGTGGCGACTAGCGGGGGACACGAGCAGTACTTC.

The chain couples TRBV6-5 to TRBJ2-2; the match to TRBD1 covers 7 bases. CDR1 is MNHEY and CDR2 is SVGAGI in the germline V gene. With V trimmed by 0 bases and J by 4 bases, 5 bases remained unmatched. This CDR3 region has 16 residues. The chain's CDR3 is CASSYSTYRGTGELFF. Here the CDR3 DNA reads TGTGCCAGCAGTTACTCGACTTACAGGGGCACCGGGGAGCTGTTTTTT.

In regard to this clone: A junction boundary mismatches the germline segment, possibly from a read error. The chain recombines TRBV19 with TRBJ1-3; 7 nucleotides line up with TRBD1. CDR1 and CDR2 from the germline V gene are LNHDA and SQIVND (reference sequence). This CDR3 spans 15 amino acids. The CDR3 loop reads CASRISGTVGTTIYF. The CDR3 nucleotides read TGTGCCAGTAGAATATCCGGGACAGTCGGAACCACCATATATTTT.

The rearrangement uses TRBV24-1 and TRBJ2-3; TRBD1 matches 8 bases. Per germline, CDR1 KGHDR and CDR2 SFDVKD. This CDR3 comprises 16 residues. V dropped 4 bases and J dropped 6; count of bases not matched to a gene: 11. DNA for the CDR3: TGTGCCACCAGTGACTCAGGACAGGGTCGTTGGGATACGCAGTATTTT. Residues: CATSDSGQGRWDTQYF.

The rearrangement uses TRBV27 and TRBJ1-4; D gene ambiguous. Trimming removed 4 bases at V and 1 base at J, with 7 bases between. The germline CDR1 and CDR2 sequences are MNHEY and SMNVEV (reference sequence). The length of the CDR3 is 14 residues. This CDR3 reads CASSSTRTNEKLFF. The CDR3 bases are TGTGCCAGCAGTTCCACGAGAACTAATGAAAAACTGTTTTTT.

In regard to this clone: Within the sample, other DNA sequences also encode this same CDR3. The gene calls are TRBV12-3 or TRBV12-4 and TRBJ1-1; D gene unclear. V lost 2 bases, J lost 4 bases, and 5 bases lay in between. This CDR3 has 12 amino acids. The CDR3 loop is CASSLRGTEAFF. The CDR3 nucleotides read TGTGCCAGCAGTTTACGGGGCACTGAAGCTTTCTTT.

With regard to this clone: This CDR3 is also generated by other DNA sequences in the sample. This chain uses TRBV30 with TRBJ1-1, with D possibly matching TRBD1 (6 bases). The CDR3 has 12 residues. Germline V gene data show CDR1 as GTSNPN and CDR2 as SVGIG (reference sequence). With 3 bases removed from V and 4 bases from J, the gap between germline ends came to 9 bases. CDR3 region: CAWRKGGTEAFF. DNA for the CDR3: TGTGCCTGGAGGAAGGGGGGCACTGAAGCTTTCTTT.

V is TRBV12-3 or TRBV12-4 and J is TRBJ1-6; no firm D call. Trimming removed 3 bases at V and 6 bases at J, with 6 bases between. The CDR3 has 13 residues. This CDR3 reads CASSLEINSPLHF. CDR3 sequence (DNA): TGTGCCAGCAGTTTGGAGATTAATTCACCCCTCCACTTT.

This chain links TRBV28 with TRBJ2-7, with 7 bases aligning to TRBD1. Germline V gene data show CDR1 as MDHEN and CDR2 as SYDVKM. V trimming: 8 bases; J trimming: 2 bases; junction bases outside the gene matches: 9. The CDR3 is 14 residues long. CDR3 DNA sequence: TGTGCCAGCCGAAAGGACAGGAATCCCTACGAGCAGTACTTC. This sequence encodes CASRKDRNPYEQYF.

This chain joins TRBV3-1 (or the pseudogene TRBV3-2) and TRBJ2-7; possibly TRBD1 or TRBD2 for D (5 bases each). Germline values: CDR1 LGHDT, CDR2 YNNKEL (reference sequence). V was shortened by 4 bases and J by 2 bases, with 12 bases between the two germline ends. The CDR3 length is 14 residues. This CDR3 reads CASSPGDAAYEQYF. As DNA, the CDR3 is TGTGCCAGCAGCCCTGGGGACGCCGCCTACGAGCAGTACTTC.

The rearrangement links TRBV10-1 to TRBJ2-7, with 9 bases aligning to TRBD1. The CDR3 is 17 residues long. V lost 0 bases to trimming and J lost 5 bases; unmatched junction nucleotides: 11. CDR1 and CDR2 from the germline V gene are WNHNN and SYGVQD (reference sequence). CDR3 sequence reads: CASSESRPGTGFNEQYF. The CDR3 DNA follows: TGCGCCAGCAGTGAGTCGCGTCCCGGGACAGGGTTCAACGAGCAGTACTTC.

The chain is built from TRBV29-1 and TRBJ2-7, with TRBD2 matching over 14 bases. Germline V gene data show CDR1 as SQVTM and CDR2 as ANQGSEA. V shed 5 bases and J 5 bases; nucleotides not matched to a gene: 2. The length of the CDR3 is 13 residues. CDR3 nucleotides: TGCAGCGTTTTGACTAGCGGGAGGGACGAGCAGTACTTC. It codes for CSVLTSGRDEQYF.

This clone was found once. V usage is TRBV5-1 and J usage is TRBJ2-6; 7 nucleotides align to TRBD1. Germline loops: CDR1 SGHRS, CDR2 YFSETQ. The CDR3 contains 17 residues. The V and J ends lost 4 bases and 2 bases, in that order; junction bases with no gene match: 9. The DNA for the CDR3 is TGCGCCAGCAGCCCGGGGCCGACAGGGACTGGGGCCAACGTCCTGACTTTC. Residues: CASSPGPTGTGANVLTF.

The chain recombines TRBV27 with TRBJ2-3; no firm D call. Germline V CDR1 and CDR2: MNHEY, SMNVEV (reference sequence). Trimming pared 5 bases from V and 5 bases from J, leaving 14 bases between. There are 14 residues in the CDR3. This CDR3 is CASSQDPRVDTQYF. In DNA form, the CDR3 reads TGTGCCAGCAGTCAAGACCCAAGGGTAGATACGCAGTATTTT.

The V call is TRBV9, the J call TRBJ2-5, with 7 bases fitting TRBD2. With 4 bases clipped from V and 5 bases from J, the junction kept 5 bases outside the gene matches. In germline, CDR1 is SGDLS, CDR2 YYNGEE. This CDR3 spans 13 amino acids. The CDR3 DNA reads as TGTGCCAGCAGCCGGGGGGAGAGGGAGACCCAGTACTTC. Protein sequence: CASSRGERETQYF.

The CDR3 region has the DNA TGTGCCAGCAGCTTGCCAAAATACGGGGGGGAGGTTACGCAGTATTTT. Translation: CASSLPKYGGEVTQYF. The chain links TRBV5-4 to TRBJ2-3; 8 nucleotides align to TRBD2. Trimming took 1 base from V and 8 from J; bases not matched to a gene: 12. The CDR3 is 16 amino acids. Germline V gene lookup returns CDR1 SGHNT and CDR2 YYREEE (reference sequence).

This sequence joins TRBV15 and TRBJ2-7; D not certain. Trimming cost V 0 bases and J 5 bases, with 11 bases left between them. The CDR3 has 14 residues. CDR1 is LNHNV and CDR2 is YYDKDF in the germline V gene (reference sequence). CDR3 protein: CATSRDPDGDEQYF. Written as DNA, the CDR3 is TGTGCCACCAGCAGAGATCCGGACGGCGACGAGCAGTACTTC.

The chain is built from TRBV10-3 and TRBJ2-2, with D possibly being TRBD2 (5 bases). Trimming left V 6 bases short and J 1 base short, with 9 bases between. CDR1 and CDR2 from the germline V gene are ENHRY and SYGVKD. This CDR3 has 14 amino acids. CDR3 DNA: TGTGCCATCAGAATCCGGGAGAACACCGGGGAGCTGTTTTTT. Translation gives CAIRIRENTGELFF.